Following are 17 T cell receptor beta chains from one sample sequenced in a study of blood T cell repertoires in COVID-19. Sequenced by immunoSEQ multiplex PCR; TCRdb stores in-frame clones only, minus some. The sample yields under 350,000 clones, around nine tenths seen once. Material for sequencing was peripheral blood. All receptors come from a woman in her 30s with COVID-19, enrolled during active disease.

The V gene is TRBV2, the J gene TRBJ2-4; D may be TRBD2 (5 bases). CDR3 size: 16 residues. The V end lost 6 bases, the J end lost 15 bases, and 30 bases lay between the germline ends. Germline CDR1 SNHLY, CDR2 FYNNEI. The CDR3 loop reads CASSGPDRGRSIWLYF. The DNA for the CDR3 is TGTGCCAGCAGCGGACCGGACCGGGGTAGATCTATTTGGCTGTACTTC.

The V and J genes are TRBV7-2 and TRBJ1-1; D unresolved. This CDR3 comprises 12 residues. The ends were cut back, 1 base at V and 6 bases at J, with 6 bases in the middle. Per the germline V gene, CDR1 is SGHTA and CDR2 is FQGNSA. The CDR3 DNA reads TGTGCCAGCAGCTTAGACATATCTGAAGCTTTCTTT. Protein sequence: CASSLDISEAFF.

V usage is TRBV6-1 and J usage is TRBJ2-5; D ambiguous. This CDR3 spans 13 amino acids. The germline gives CDR1 MNHNS, CDR2 SASEGT. V lost 1 base and J lost 1, with 4 bases in between. The CDR3 nucleotides read TGTGCCAGCAGTGAAGAGCGCCAAGAGACCCAGTACTTC. Amino acid sequence: CASSEERQETQYF.

This clone was detected once. Other DNA sequences of this sample code for an identical CDR3. The J gene is TRBJ1-4, the V gene TRBV25-1, with TRBD1 as a possible D gene (5 bases). V lost 6 bases and J 0 bases, leaving 11 bases between the germline ends. This CDR3 spans 15 amino acids. The germline V gene has CDR1 MGHDK and CDR2 SYGVNS. The CDR3 reads CASSERGATNEKLFF. Written as DNA, the CDR3 is TGTGCCAGCAGCGAACGGGGGGCAACTAATGAAAAACTGTTTTTT.

The chain employs TRBV7-9 and TRBJ1-4, with D uncertain. Trimming stripped 5 bases from V and 5 bases from J, with 3 bases between. Germline CDR1 and CDR2: SEHNR and FQNEAQ (reference sequence). The CDR3 is 11 amino acids. The CDR3 DNA reads TGTGCCAGCAGCCGGAATGAAAAACTGTTTTTT. It translates to CASSRNEKLFF. The full variable domain, with the rest looked up from reference TRBV7-9 and TRBJ1-4, is DTGVSQNPRHKITKRGQNVTFRCDPISEHNRLYWYRQTLGQGPEFLTYFQNEAQLEKSRLLSDRFSAERPKGSFSTLEIQRTEQGDSAMYLCASSRNEKLFFGSGTQLSVL.

The rearrangement joins TRBV5-5 to TRBJ1-4, with 9 nucleotides matching TRBD1. V was pared by 4 bases and J by 5 bases, with 3 bases of the junction left unmatched. Germline loops: CDR1 SGHKS, CDR2 YYEKEE (reference sequence). The CDR3 is made up of 14 amino acids. Here the CDR3 reads CASSKTGGNEKLFF. In DNA, the CDR3 is TGTGCCAGCAGCAAGACAGGGGGGAATGAAAAACTGTTTTTT.

The rearrangement uses TRBV6-5 and TRBJ1-2, with D perhaps matching TRBD1 (6 bases). This CDR3 has 14 residues. The germline V gene has CDR1 MNHEY and CDR2 SVGAGI. V was pared by 6 bases and J by 5 bases, with 16 bases between. CDR3: CASSSIQGRYGYTF. For the CDR3, the DNA is TGTGCCAGCAGCTCCATACAGGGCCGGTATGGCTACACCTTC.

V is TRBV9 and J is TRBJ2-1; D is uncertain. CDR1 and CDR2 from the germline V gene are SGDLS and YYNGEE. The CDR3 runs 12 residues. Trimming pared 3 bases from V and 4 bases from J, leaving 5 bases between. The CDR3 bases are TGTGCCAGCAGCGCCCGTTACAATGAGCAGTTCTTC. Its translation: CASSARYNEQFF. Variable domain in full (rest from reference TRBV9 and TRBJ2-1): DSGVTQTPKHLITATGQRVTLRCSPRSGDLSVYWYQQSLDQGLQFLIQYYNGEERAKGNILERFSAQQFPDLHSELNLSSLELGDSALYFCASSARYNEQFFGPGTRLTVL.

The chain joins TRBV14 to TRBJ1-6; D perhaps matches TRBD1 (5 bases). This CDR3 has 13 residues. In germline, CDR1 is SGHDN, CDR2 FVKESK. V dropped 0 bases and J dropped 9 bases, with 6 bases sitting between them. The DNA of the CDR3 is TGTGCCAGCAGCCAAGACAGGGCTTCACCCCTCCACTTT. Residues: CASSQDRASPLHF.

The chain has TRBV6-1 and TRBJ1-1; 8 bases map to TRBD1. Germline assignment: CDR1 MNHNS and CDR2 SASEGT. The J segment lost 5 bases and the V segment lost 4 bases, leaving 12 bases of the junction unmatched. The CDR3 has 16 residues. CDR3 amino acids: CASSAPRGQGRTEAFF. DNA of the CDR3: TGTGCCAGCAGTGCTCCCCGCGGACAGGGTAGAACTGAAGCTTTCTTT.

This sequence joins TRBV9 and TRBJ1-2; D is unresolved. In germline, CDR1 is SGDLS, CDR2 YYNGEE. This CDR3 contains 15 residues. V was trimmed by 0 bases and J by 7 bases, leaving 16 bases between them. Here the CDR3 DNA reads TGTGCCAGCAGCGTAGGCGGGAGTACGTCTGGTGGCTACACCTTC. Its translation is CASSVGGSTSGGYTF.

The chain combines TRBV6-5 with TRBJ2-7; 9 bases fit TRBD2. There are 15 residues in the CDR3. Germline CDR1 is MNHEY and CDR2 is SVGAGI. The junction had 9 bases not matched to a gene; V was cut back by 7 bases and J by 2 bases. The CDR3 DNA reads as TGTGCCAGCATGAGAACTAGCGGGCGTACCTACGAGCAGTACGTC. Its translation is CASMRTSGRTYEQYV.

The chain recombines TRBV7-7 with TRBJ2-1; D perhaps matches TRBD2 (5 bases). CDR3 length: 14 residues. The V end was cut by 4 bases, the J end by 6 bases, with 13 bases between. Germline V CDR1 and CDR2: SSHAT, FNYEAQ (reference sequence). The CDR3, as DNA: TGTGCCAGCAGCTCCGGTCGGGGAAGCAATGAGCAGTTCTTC. Translation: CASSSGRGSNEQFF.

The rearrangement joins TRBV9 to TRBJ1-1; D uncertain. The V gene lost 3 bases and the J gene lost 3 bases, with 12 bases spanning the gap. The CDR3 runs to 14 residues. The germline CDR1 and CDR2 sequences are SGDLS and YYNGEE. CDR3 coding DNA: TGTGCCAGCAGCGGCGGAGTTAAGGACACTGAAGCTTTCTTT. Protein sequence: CASSGGVKDTEAFF.

The CDR3 here is CASSYPGTAKNEKLFF. The CDR3 DNA reads TGTGCCAGCAGTTACCCCGGGACAGCGAAAAATGAAAAACTGTTTTTT. The chain combines TRBV28 with TRBJ1-4, with 7 bases aligning to TRBD1. Germline CDR1 is MDHEN and CDR2 is SYDVKM. J lost 5 bases, V lost 4 bases, and 10 bases had no gene match. The CDR3 spans 16 residues.

This chain links TRBV7-3 with TRBJ1-5; D remains ambiguous. Between the trimmed V and J ends, which lost 0 bases and 1 base, there was a span of 7 bases. Germline lookup yields CDR1 SGHTA and CDR2 FQGTGA. CDR3 length equals 15 residues. In DNA form, the CDR3 reads TGTGCCAGCAGCTTAACTTCTTCGAGCAATCAGCCCCAGCATTTT. Residues: CASSLTSSSNQPQHF.

The chain has TRBV6-5 and TRBJ1-1; TRBD1 aligns across 7 bases. The trim removed 4 bases at V and 8 bases at J, leaving 4 bases unmatched. The CDR3 runs to 12 residues. Germline CDR1 is MNHEY and CDR2 is SVGAGI. The CDR3 sequence is CASSSKDREAFF. For the CDR3, the DNA is TGTGCCAGCAGTTCGAAGGACAGGGAAGCTTTCTTT.